Below, 32 T cell receptor beta chains from the same sample are listed, as sequenced in a study of T cell responses to AZD1222 COVID-19 vaccine. Some clones are missing from TCRdb's copy, which holds only in-frame ones; the method was immunoSEQ multiplex PCR. The table includes 130,000 or so clones, 80% to 95% detected once. The sequenced sample was peripheral blood, obtained on day 0 of AZD1222 vaccination. The receptors come from an adult in good health.

The rearrangement joins TRBV3-1 (or the pseudogene TRBV3-2) to TRBJ1-5, with D unresolved. The CDR3 extends over 17 amino acids. Trimming stripped 0 bases from V and 0 bases from J, with 12 bases between. Germline V gene lookup returns CDR1 LGHDT and CDR2 YNNKEL (reference sequence). The chain's CDR3 is CASSQDLTLYSNQPQHF. CDR3 DNA sequence: TGTGCCAGCAGCCAAGACCTGACGTTATATAGCAATCAGCCCCAGCATTTT.

The V gene is TRBV27, the J gene TRBJ1-1; 7 nucleotides align to TRBD1. J gave up 5 bases and V 4 bases, and 10 bases lay outside the gene matches. CDR1 is MNHEY, CDR2 SMNVEV, per germline (reference sequence). There are 15 residues in the CDR3. The CDR3 DNA follows: TGTGCCAGCAGTTCACAGGGGCTTGGGGGAACTGAAGCTTTCTTT. Protein product: CASSSQGLGGTEAFF.

The rearrangement joins TRBV12-3 or TRBV12-4 to TRBJ2-2, with D unresolved. The CDR3 runs 11 residues. Trimming took off 6 bases at V and 3 bases at J, with 2 bases between the two ends. The CDR3 nucleotides are TGTGCCAGCAGCCACACCGGGGAGCTGTTTTTT. Translating gives CASSHTGELFF.

The V call is TRBV24-1, the J call TRBJ2-7; 8 bases are a match to TRBD1. The CDR3 covers 15 residues. J lost 3 bases, V lost 4 bases, and 7 bases had no gene match. Germline-derived CDR1 and CDR2 are KGHDR and SFDVKD. The CDR3 sequence: CATSDPGTGSYEQYF. Here the CDR3 DNA reads TGTGCCACCAGTGACCCCGGGACAGGTAGCTACGAGCAGTACTTC.

This clone was observed a single time. The V and J genes are TRBV28 and TRBJ1-5; D ambiguous. V lost 0 bases to trimming and J lost 3 bases, with 6 bases between them. This CDR3 spans 14 amino acids. Germline V gives CDR1 MDHEN, CDR2 SYDVKM. CDR3 residues: CASSLWSSNQPQHF. CDR3 in DNA: TGTGCCAGCAGTTTATGGTCCTCCAATCAGCCCCAGCATTTT.

The CDR3: CASSGRKPGQGAVNTEAFF. DNA of the CDR3: TGTGCCAGCAGTGGTCGCAAACCGGGACAGGGGGCAGTGAACACTGAAGCTTTCTTT. The chain recombines TRBV6-1 with TRBJ1-1; 12 nucleotides line up with TRBD1. The CDR3 has 19 amino acids. Germline V gives CDR1 MNHNS, CDR2 SASEGT. V shed 4 bases and J 0 bases; nucleotides not matched to a gene: 12.

The CDR3 reads CASKEGLNTGKLFF. The CDR3 DNA reads as TGTGCCAGTAAAGAGGGCCTCAATACAGGAAAACTGTTTTTT. This chain uses TRBV19 with TRBJ1-4, with a weak D call TRBD1 (5 bases). CDR3 size: 14 residues. The germline V gene encodes CDR1 LNHDA and CDR2 SQIVND (reference sequence). V was pared by 7 bases and J by 10 bases, with 19 bases between. The whole variable domain, filled in from reference TRBV19 and TRBJ1-4, reads DGGITQSPKYLFRKEGQNVTLSCEQNLNHDAMYWYRQDPGQGLRLIYYSQIVNDFQKGDIAEGYSVSREKKESFPLTVTSAQKNPTAFYLCASKEGLNTGKLFFGSGTQLSVL.

The V gene is TRBV4-2, the J gene TRBJ2-3; 10 bases map to TRBD2. Trimming took 5 bases from V and 2 from J; bases not matched to a gene: 7. The CDR3 runs 16 residues. Germline loops: CDR1 LGHNA, CDR2 YNFKEQ. The CDR3 DNA sequence: TGTGCCAGCAGCTACATAGCGGGAGGCCTCACAGATACGCAGTATTTT. It is translated as CASSYIAGGLTDTQYF.

The chain joins TRBV6-5 to TRBJ1-2; D may be TRBD1 (6 bases). The CDR3 totals 14 residues. In germline, CDR1 is MNHEY, CDR2 SVGAGI. V dropped 2 bases and J dropped 5 bases, with 12 bases sitting between them. The CDR3 region is CASSYREGVYGYTF. The DNA for the CDR3 is TGTGCCAGCAGTTACCGGGAGGGGGTTTATGGCTACACCTTC.

The rearrangement links TRBV9 to TRBJ2-5, with D perhaps matching TRBD2 (6 bases). V lost 2 bases to trimming and J lost 1 base, with 12 bases between them. Germline V gene data show CDR1 as SGDLS and CDR2 as YYNGEE. CDR3 length: 15 amino acids. CDR3 amino acids: CASSVYGGGQETQYF. CDR3 sequence (DNA): TGTGCCAGCAGCGTTTATGGGGGAGGCCAAGAGACCCAGTACTTC. Full variable domain (missing parts from reference TRBV9 and TRBJ2-5): DSGVTQTPKHLITATGQRVTLRCSPRSGDLSVYWYQQSLDQGLQFLIQYYNGEERAKGNILERFSAQQFPDLHSELNLSSLELGDSALYFCASSVYGGGQETQYFGPGTRLLVL.

V is TRBV15 and J is TRBJ1-1; the match to TRBD1 covers 9 bases. The ends lost 0 bases at V and 6 bases at J; junction bases unmatched: 14. This CDR3 is 18 amino acids long. The germline V gene encodes CDR1 LNHNV and CDR2 YYDKDF (reference sequence). The CDR3 is CATSREVLGGDRVPEAFF. The CDR3 DNA reads as TGTGCCACCAGCAGAGAGGTTCTTGGAGGGGACAGGGTTCCTGAAGCTTTCTTT.

J is TRBJ1-2 and V is TRBV5-1, with D hard to call. V was shortened by 0 bases and J by 12 bases, with 15 bases between the two germline ends. Germline CDR1 and CDR2: SGHRS and YFSETQ. CDR3 length: 13 residues. The DNA for the CDR3 is TGCGCCAGCAGCTTGGTGGGCGGCCCAAATAACACCTTC. Protein: CASSLVGGPNNTF.

The genes are TRBV3-1 (or the pseudogene TRBV3-2) and TRBJ1-2; 9 bases are a match to TRBD1. V was clipped by 2 bases and J by 8 bases; unmatched bases: 6. CDR1 LGHDT and CDR2 YNNKEL come from the germline V gene (reference sequence). The CDR3 length is 14 residues. CDR3 nucleotides: TGTGCCAGCAGCCAACCGGGACAGGGAGGAGGCTACACCTTC. Translation gives CASSQPGQGGGYTF.

This chain connects TRBV5-1 to TRBJ1-6, with D possibly matching TRBD1 (6 bases). The CDR3 length is 14 residues. Germline loops: CDR1 SGHRS, CDR2 YFSETQ. Trimming took off 4 bases at V and 8 bases at J, with 13 bases between the two ends. This chain's CDR3 is CASSPEGDHSPLHF. The DNA for the CDR3 is TGCGCCAGCAGCCCAGAGGGGGACCATTCACCCCTCCACTTT.

As DNA, the CDR3 is TGCAGCGCTCAAGCCGGGACAGCGAACACTGAAGCTTTCTTT. This encodes CSAQAGTANTEAFF. This rearrangement joins TRBV29-1 to TRBJ1-1; TRBD1 matches at 7 bases. CDR3 length: 14 residues. The germline CDR1 and CDR2 sequences are SQVTM and ANQGSEA. Unmatched junction bases numbered 9, after V lost 7 bases and J lost 1 base. Complete variable domain (other parts from reference TRBV29-1 and TRBJ1-1): SAVISQKPSRDICQRGTSLTIQCQVDSQVTMMFWYRQQPGQSLTLIATANQGSEATYESGFVIDKFPISRPNLTFSTLTVSNMSPEDSSIYLCSAQAGTANTEAFFGQGTRLTVV.

The chain has TRBV19 and TRBJ1-1, with a possible D match to TRBD1 (5 bases). CDR3 length: 11 amino acids. Trimming pared 10 bases from V and 6 bases from J, leaving 12 bases between. Germline V CDR1 and CDR2: LNHDA, SQIVND (reference sequence). CDR3 nucleotide sequence: TGTGCCATAGTAAGGGGAGCTGAAGCTTTCTTT. Translating gives CAIVRGAEAFF. Full variable domain (rest looked up from reference TRBV19 and TRBJ1-1): DGGITQSPKYLFRKEGQNVTLSCEQNLNHDAMYWYRQDPGQGLRLIYYSQIVNDFQKGDIAEGYSVSREKKESFPLTVTSAQKNPTAFYLCAIVRGAEAFFGQGTRLTVV.

The chain recombines TRBV28 with TRBJ1-5; no firm D call. The CDR3 loop spans 14 amino acids. Germline V gene lookup returns CDR1 MDHEN and CDR2 SYDVKM. Trimming left V 2 bases short and J 6 bases short, with 11 bases between. The CDR3 region has the DNA TGTGCCAGCAGTTTAGTTCAGGTTTCTCAGCCCCAGCATTTT. It specifies CASSLVQVSQPQHF.

This chain links TRBV10-3 with TRBJ1-4; no definite D call. The CDR3 consists of 14 residues. V gave up 0 bases and J gave up 5 bases, with 7 bases separating them. CDR1 is ENHRY and CDR2 is SYGVKD in the germline V gene. CDR3 coding DNA: TGTGCCATCAGTGAGTCAGACCAGAATGAAAAACTGTTTTTT. Encoded protein: CAISESDQNEKLFF.

In its sample, this clone was seen a few times. The chain has TRBV6-2 or TRBV6-3 and TRBJ2-7; TRBD1 agrees at 10 bases. The ends lost 6 bases at V and 5 bases at J; junction bases unmatched: 7. CDR3 length: 14 residues. The germline gives CDR1 MNHEY, CDR2 SVGEGT. Here the CDR3 reads CASSPPGTGDEQYF. In DNA form, the CDR3 reads TGTGCCAGCAGCCCCCCCGGGACAGGGGACGAGCAGTACTTC.

The chain uses TRBV4-3 and TRBJ1-6; maybe TRBD1 (6 bases). The germline V gene encodes CDR1 LGHNA and CDR2 YSLEER. The CDR3 has 17 residues. V gave up 4 bases and J gave up 7 bases, with 20 bases separating them. CDR3 sequence: CASSLLGTGQLNSPLHF. In nucleotides, the CDR3 is TGCGCCAGCAGCCTACTTGGGACGGGACAACTAAATTCACCCCTCCACTTT.

V is TRBV28 and J is TRBJ1-6; 7 bases are a match to TRBD1. V shed 5 bases and J 6 bases; nucleotides not matched to a gene: 13. Germline lookup yields CDR1 MDHEN and CDR2 SYDVKM. CDR3 length equals 17 residues. The DNA for the CDR3 is TGTGCCAGCAGTATCCGACAGGGCAGGGCCAGTAATTCACCCCTCCACTTT. It is translated as CASSIRQGRASNSPLHF.

The chain combines TRBV19 with TRBJ2-3; possibly TRBD1 or TRBD2 for D (6 bases each). The V end lost 1 base, the J end lost 5 bases, and 13 bases lay between the germline ends. The germline CDR1 and CDR2 sequences are LNHDA and SQIVND (reference sequence). The CDR3 has 15 residues. The CDR3 spells CASSIVRGQGDTQYF. CDR3 nucleotide sequence: TGTGCCAGTAGTATAGTTCGGGGGCAGGGAGATACGCAGTATTTT.

The V gene is TRBV28, the J gene TRBJ1-2; no definite D call. Germline CDR1 is MDHEN and CDR2 is SYDVKM. The CDR3 runs to 12 residues. The V gene lost 2 bases and the J gene lost 5 bases, with 6 bases spanning the gap. CDR3 bases: TGTGCCAGCAGTTTAGGTCCTTATGGCTACACCTTC. Protein product: CASSLGPYGYTF.

V gene TRBV5-1 combines with J gene TRBJ2-5, with a weak D call TRBD2 (6 bases). The V and J ends lost 4 bases and 0 bases respectively, with 19 bases between them. The CDR3 is made up of 17 amino acids. Germline V gene sequence: CDR1 SGHRS, CDR2 YFSETQ. The DNA of the CDR3 is TGCGCCAGCAGCGCCTCACCGGGCGGAGGGGACCAAGAGACCCAGTACTTC. The encoded protein is CASSASPGGGDQETQYF.

Note on this clone: The sample holds other DNA sequences that translate to the same CDR3. This chain joins TRBV5-1 and TRBJ1-5, with D hard to call. Trimming pared 0 bases from V and 4 bases from J, leaving 8 bases between. CDR1 is SGHRS, CDR2 YFSETQ, per germline. CDR3 size: 14 residues. The CDR3 coding sequence is TGCGCCAGCAGCTTGGCCCCAGGAAATCAGCCCCAGCATTTT. Amino acids: CASSLAPGNQPQHF.

The rearrangement uses TRBV7-2 and TRBJ1-3, with D possibly being TRBD1 (5 bases). Germline V lookup: CDR1 SGHTA, CDR2 FQGNSA. Trimming shortened V by 6 bases and J by 0 bases, and 12 bases separated the two germline ends. The CDR3 is made up of 15 amino acids. The CDR3 DNA reads as TGTGCCAGCAGTCTCGGGGGAACCTCTGGAAACACCATATATTTT. It yields the protein CASSLGGTSGNTIYF. Full variable domain (outside the CDR3, taken from reference TRBV7-2 and TRBJ1-3): GAGVSQSPSNKVTEKGKDVELRCDPISGHTALYWYRQSLGQGLEFLIYFQGNSAPDKSGLPSDRFSAERTGGSVSTLTIQRTQQEDSAVYLCASSLGGTSGNTIYFGEGSWLTVV.

This clone appeared a few times. The genes are TRBV12-5 and TRBJ1-1; possible D gene TRBD1, 6 bases. With 2 bases removed from V and 5 bases from J, the gap between germline ends came to 12 bases. Germline loops: CDR1 LGHNT, CDR2 FRNRAP. The CDR3 length is 14 residues. The CDR3 nucleotides are TGTGCTAGTGGTTTGCGGCCCCAGGGGACTGAAGCTTTCTTT. This codes for CASGLRPQGTEAFF.

CDR3 sequence reads: CASSQGLAGGLSSYNEQFF. CDR3 in DNA: TGCGCCAGCAGCCAAGGACTAGCGGGAGGGCTTAGCTCCTACAATGAGCAGTTCTTC. This chain joins TRBV4-1 and TRBJ2-1; TRBD2 aligns across 14 bases. This CDR3 has 19 residues. With V trimmed by 1 base and J by 0 bases, 5 bases remained unmatched. Germline CDR1 reads MGHRA; CDR2 reads YSYEKL.

This sequence joins TRBV28 and TRBJ2-4; TRBD1 aligns across 9 bases. Germline CDR1 is MDHEN and CDR2 is SYDVKM. The junction had 12 bases not matched to a gene; V was cut back by 5 bases and J by 4 bases. This CDR3 comprises 17 residues. CDR3 amino acids: CASSQHLGTGFKNIQYF. The CDR3 DNA is TGTGCCAGCAGTCAACACCTAGGGACAGGGTTTAAAAACATTCAGTACTTC.

The chain uses TRBV25-1 and TRBJ2-2; D possibly corresponds to TRBD1 (6 bases). V lost 5 bases, J lost 6 bases, and 10 bases lay in between. CDR3 length: 13 amino acids. CDR1 and CDR2 (germline): MGHDK, SYGVNS. The CDR3 coding sequence is TGTGCCAGCAGTCCTGGACAGCCCGGGGAGCTGTTTTTT. Residues: CASSPGQPGELFF.

The chain carries TRBV29-1 and TRBJ1-1; D unclear. Trimming left V 0 bases short and J 4 bases short, with 9 bases between. Per the germline V gene, CDR1 is SQVTM and CDR2 is ANQGSEA. CDR3 size: 13 residues. The CDR3 loop reads CSVEDGLGTEAFF. The CDR3 DNA sequence: TGCAGCGTTGAAGACGGGCTTGGCACTGAAGCTTTCTTT.

This clone was picked up one time. This chain joins TRBV27 and TRBJ1-1, with 10 nucleotides matching TRBD1. Losses at the gene ends were 6 bases for V and 3 bases for J; bases not matched to a gene: 7. The CDR3 is 15 amino acids. CDR1 and CDR2 (germline): MNHEY, SMNVEV (reference sequence). The CDR3 nucleotides are TGTGCCAGCAGCCGGGACAGGGGCGGGTACACTGAAGCTTTCTTT. Translated: CASSRDRGGYTEAFF.